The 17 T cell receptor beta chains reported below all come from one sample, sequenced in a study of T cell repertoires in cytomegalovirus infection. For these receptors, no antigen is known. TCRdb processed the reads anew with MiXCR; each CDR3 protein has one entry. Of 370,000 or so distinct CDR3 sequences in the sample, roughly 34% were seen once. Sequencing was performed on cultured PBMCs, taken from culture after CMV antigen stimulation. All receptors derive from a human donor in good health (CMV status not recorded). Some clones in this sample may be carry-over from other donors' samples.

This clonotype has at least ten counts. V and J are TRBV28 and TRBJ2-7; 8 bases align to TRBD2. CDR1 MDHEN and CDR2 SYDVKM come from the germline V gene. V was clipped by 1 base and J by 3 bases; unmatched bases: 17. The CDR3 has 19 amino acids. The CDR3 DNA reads TGTGCCAGCAGTTTATCCTCCATCGGGAGGGAGTACCACATCTACGAGCAGTACTTC. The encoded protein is CASSLSSIGREYHIYEQYF.

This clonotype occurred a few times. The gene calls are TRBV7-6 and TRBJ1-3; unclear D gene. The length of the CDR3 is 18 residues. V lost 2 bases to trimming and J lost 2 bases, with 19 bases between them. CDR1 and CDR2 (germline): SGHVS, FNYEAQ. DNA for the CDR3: TGTGCCAGCAGCTTAAATAGTCCACCTTCCGGGGCTGGAAACACCATATATTTT. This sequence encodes CASSLNSPPSGAGNTIYF.

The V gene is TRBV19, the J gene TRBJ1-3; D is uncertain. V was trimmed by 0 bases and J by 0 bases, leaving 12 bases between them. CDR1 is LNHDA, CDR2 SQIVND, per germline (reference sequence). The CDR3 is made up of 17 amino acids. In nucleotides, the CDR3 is TGTGCCAGTAGTATAGACCGCGCCAGAGCCTCTGGAAACACCATATATTTT. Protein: CASSIDRARASGNTIYF.

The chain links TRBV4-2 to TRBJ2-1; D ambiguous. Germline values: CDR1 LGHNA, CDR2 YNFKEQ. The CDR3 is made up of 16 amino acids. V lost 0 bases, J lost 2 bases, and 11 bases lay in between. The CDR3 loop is CASSQESTSAYNEQFF. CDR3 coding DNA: TGTGCCAGCAGCCAAGAATCCACTTCGGCCTACAATGAGCAGTTCTTC.

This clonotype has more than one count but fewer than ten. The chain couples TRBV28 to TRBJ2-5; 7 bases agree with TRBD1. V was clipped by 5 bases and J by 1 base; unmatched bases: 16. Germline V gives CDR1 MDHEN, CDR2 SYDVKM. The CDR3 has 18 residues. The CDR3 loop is CASSTDSRGKWGQETQYF. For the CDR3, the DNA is TGTGCCAGCAGTACCGACTCCAGGGGGAAGTGGGGCCAAGAGACCCAGTACTTC.

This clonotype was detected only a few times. The CDR3 DNA follows: TGTGCCAGCAGTTACCGGCGGGAGGGCCGAATACTGTACGAGCAGTACGTC. As protein: CASSYRREGRILYEQYV. This chain uses TRBV6-2 or TRBV6-3 with TRBJ2-7; 9 bases align to TRBD2. The CDR3 spans 17 residues. With 2 bases clipped from V and 4 bases from J, the junction kept 12 bases outside the gene matches. CDR1 is MNHEY, CDR2 SVGEGT, per germline.

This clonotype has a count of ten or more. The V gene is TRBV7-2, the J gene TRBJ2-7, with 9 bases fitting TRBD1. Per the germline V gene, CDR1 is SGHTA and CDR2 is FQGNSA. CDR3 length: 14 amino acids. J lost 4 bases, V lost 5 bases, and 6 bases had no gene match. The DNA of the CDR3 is TGTGCCAGCAGCCGGGGACAGGGTGGTTACGAGCAGTACTTC. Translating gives CASSRGQGGYEQYF.

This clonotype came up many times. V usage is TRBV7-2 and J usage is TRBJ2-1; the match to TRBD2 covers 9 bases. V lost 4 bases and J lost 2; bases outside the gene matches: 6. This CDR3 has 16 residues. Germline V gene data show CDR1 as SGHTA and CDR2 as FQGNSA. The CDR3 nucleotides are TGTGCCAGCAGCTCGTACTTAGCGGGAGCCTACAATGAGCAGTTCTTC. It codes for CASSSYLAGAYNEQFF.

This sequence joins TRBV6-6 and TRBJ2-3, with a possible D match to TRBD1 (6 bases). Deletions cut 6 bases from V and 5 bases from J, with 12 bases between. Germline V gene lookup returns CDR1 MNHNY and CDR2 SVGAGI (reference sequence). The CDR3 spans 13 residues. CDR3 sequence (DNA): TGTGCCAGCAGCCGTCGAGGGGGAGATACGCAGTATTTT. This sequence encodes CASSRRGGDTQYF.

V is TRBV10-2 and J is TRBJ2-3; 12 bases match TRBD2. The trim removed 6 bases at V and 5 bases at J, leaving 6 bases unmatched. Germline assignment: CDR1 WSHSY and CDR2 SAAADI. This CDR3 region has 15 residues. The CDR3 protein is CASRRLAGEQDTQYF. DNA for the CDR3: TGCGCCAGCAGACGACTAGCGGGAGAGCAAGATACGCAGTATTTT.

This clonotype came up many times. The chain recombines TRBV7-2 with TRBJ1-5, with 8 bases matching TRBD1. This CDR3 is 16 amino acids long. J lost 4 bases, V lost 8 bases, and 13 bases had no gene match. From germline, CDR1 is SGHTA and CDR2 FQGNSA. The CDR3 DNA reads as TGTGCCAGCGCCGACGGGGGGACAGGCTTTAATCAGCCCCAGCATTTT. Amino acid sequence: CASADGGTGFNQPQHF. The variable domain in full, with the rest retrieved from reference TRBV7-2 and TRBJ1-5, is GAGVSQSPSNKVTEKGKDVELRCDPISGHTALYWYRQSLGQGLEFLIYFQGNSAPDKSGLPSDRFSAERTGGSVSTLTIQRTQQEDSAVYLCASADGGTGFNQPQHFGDGTRLSIL.

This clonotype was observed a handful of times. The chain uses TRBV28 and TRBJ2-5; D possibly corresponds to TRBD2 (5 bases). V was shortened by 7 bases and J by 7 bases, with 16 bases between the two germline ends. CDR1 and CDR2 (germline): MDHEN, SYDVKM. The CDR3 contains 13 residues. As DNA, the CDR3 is TGTGCCAGCACTCAACCGGGGATAGGGACCCAGTACTTC. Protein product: CASTQPGIGTQYF.

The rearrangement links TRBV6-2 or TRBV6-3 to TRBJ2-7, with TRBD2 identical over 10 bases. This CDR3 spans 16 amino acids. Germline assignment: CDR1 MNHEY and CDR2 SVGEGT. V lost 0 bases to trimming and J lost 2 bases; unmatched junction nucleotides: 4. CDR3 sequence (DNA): TGTGCCAGCAGTTACTCCGAGCGGGAGGGCCCCTACGAGCAGTACTTC. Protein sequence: CASSYSEREGPYEQYF.

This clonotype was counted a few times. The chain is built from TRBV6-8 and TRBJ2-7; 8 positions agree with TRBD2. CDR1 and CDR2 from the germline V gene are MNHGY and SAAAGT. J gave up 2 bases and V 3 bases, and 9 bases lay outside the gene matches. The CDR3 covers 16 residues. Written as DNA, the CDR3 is TGTGCCAGCAGTTATGGGGCGGGAGGCCGCACCTACGAGCAGTACTTC. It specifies CASSYGAGGRTYEQYF.

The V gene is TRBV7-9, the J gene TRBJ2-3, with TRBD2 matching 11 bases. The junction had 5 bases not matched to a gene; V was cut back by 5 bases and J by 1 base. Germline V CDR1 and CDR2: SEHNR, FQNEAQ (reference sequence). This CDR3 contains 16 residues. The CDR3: CASSKGTSGRTDTQYF. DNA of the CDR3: TGTGCCAGCAGCAAGGGGACTAGCGGACGCACAGATACGCAGTATTTT.

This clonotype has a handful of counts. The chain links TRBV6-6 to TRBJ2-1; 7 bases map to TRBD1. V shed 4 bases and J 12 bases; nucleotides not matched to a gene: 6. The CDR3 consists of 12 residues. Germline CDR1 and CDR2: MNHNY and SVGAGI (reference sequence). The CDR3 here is CASSSDREGQFF. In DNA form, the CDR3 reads TGTGCCAGCAGTTCCGACAGGGAAGGGCAGTTCTTC.

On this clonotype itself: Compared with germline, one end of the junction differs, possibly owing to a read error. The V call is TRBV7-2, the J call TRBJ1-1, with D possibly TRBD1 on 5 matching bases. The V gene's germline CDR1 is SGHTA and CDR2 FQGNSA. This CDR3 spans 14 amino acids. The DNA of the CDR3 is TGTCCCAGCAGCTTCGGACAAACGAACACTGAAGCTTTCTTT. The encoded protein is CPSSFGQTNTEAFF.